One sample yielded the 30 T cell receptor beta chains listed below, sequenced in a study of shared clonotypes between healthy human individuals. Sequenced by immunoSEQ multiplex PCR; TCRdb stores in-frame clones only, minus some. The sample carries 2.3 million or so clones, 85% to 95% recorded once. Sequenced: naive CD4+ T cells from PBMCs. The subset was: CD45RA+ positively selected. Source of these receptors: a man aged 18 to 30 in good health. Some clones in this sample may be carry-over from other donors' samples.

The sample holds one count of this clone. The rearrangement joins TRBV28 to TRBJ1-6; D not resolved. Trimming stripped 5 bases from V and 7 bases from J, with 12 bases between. Germline V gene lookup returns CDR1 MDHEN and CDR2 SYDVKM. The CDR3 runs 14 residues. CDR3 bases: TGTGCCAGCAGTAAGGCAGGCGGGAATTCACCCCTCCACTTT. Translation: CASSKAGGNSPLHF.

The CDR3 DNA reads TGTGCCAGCAGCGTGGACAGGGGCTCCAACTATGGCTACACCTTC. Translating it yields CASSVDRGSNYGYTF. This rearrangement joins TRBV7-9 to TRBJ1-2; 9 nucleotides line up with TRBD1. The CDR3 is 15 residues long. The trim removed 5 bases at V and 2 bases at J, leaving 6 bases unmatched. Germline lookup yields CDR1 SEHNR and CDR2 FQNEAQ (reference sequence). Full variable domain (rest looked up from reference TRBV7-9 and TRBJ1-2): DTGVSQNPRHKITKRGQNVTFRCDPISEHNRLYWYRQTLGQGPEFLTYFQNEAQLEKSRLLSDRFSAERPKGSFSTLEIQRTEQGDSAMYLCASSVDRGSNYGYTFGSGTRLTVV.

This rearrangement joins TRBV15 to TRBJ2-5, with D perhaps TRBD1 (6 bases). CDR1 and CDR2 (germline): LNHNV, YYDKDF (reference sequence). The CDR3 is 11 residues long. Trimming took off 5 bases at V and 7 bases at J, with 8 bases between the two ends. CDR3 loop: CATSRGGTQYF. The DNA for the CDR3 is TGTGCCACCAGCCGAGGGGGGACCCAGTACTTC.

The chain has TRBV28 and TRBJ2-1, with TRBD1 matching 12 bases. Germline-derived CDR1 and CDR2 are MDHEN and SYDVKM. V lost 7 bases to trimming and J lost 6 bases; unmatched junction nucleotides: 4. This CDR3 region has 14 residues. The CDR3 DNA reads as TGTGCCAGCAAAATGGGACAGGGGGCCAATGAGCAGTTCTTC. This encodes CASKMGQGANEQFF. The whole variable domain, filled in from reference TRBV28 and TRBJ2-1, reads DVKVTQSSRYLVKRTGEKVFLECVQDMDHENMFWYRQDPGLGLRLIYFSYDVKMKEKGDIPEGYSVSREKKERFSLILESASTNQTSMYLCASKMGQGANEQFFGPGTRLTVL.

V gene TRBV30 combines with J gene TRBJ2-6; tentative D call: TRBD2 (5 bases). The CDR3 spans 16 residues. Trimming took 5 bases from V and 1 from J, leaving 15 bases between them. Germline V gives CDR1 GTSNPN, CDR2 SVGIG (reference sequence). The CDR3 DNA sequence: TGTGCCTGGGCCGGGAAGAGCTCGTCTGGGGCCAACGTCCTGACTTTC. Protein: CAWAGKSSSGANVLTF.

The V gene is TRBV7-9, the J gene TRBJ2-1; 12 nucleotides line up with TRBD2. The CDR3 length is 16 residues. The trim removed 3 bases at V and 10 bases at J, leaving 10 bases unmatched. CDR1 is SEHNR, CDR2 FQNEAQ, per germline (reference sequence). CDR3 amino acids: CASSFPLAGGPGEQFF. The CDR3 nucleotides read TGTGCCAGCAGCTTCCCTCTAGCGGGAGGGCCCGGAGAGCAGTTCTTC.

The chain has TRBV29-1 and TRBJ2-3, with 7 bases lining up with TRBD2. Germline-derived CDR1 and CDR2 are SQVTM and ANQGSEA. V gave up 4 bases and J gave up 1 base; unmatched junction bases: 8. CDR3 length: 15 residues. The CDR3 sequence is CSVASKGRGTDTQYF. The CDR3 DNA follows: TGCAGCGTTGCCTCTAAGGGGAGGGGCACAGATACGCAGTATTTT.

The V gene is TRBV18, the J gene TRBJ2-7, with a possible D match to TRBD1 (6 bases). The CDR3 totals 15 residues. Per germline, CDR1 KGHSH and CDR2 LQKENI. Trimming took off 3 bases at V and 4 bases at J, with 16 bases between the two ends. The CDR3 sequence: CASSPGAGQLYEQYF. The DNA for the CDR3 is TGTGCCAGCTCACCGGGGGCGGGCCAGCTTTACGAGCAGTACTTC. Full variable domain (rest looked up from reference TRBV18 and TRBJ2-7): NAGVMQNPRHLVRRRGQEARLRCSPMKGHSHVYWYRQLPEEGLKFMVYLQKENIIDESGMPKERFSAEFPKEGPSILRIQQVVRGDSAAYFCASSPGAGQLYEQYFGPGTRLTVT.

This clone was detected once. The chain couples TRBV19 to TRBJ1-4, with 8 bases that match TRBD1. V was pared by 6 bases and J by 9 bases, with 9 bases of the junction left unmatched. From germline, CDR1 is LNHDA and CDR2 SQIVND (reference sequence). The CDR3 contains 14 residues. The CDR3 sequence is CASSQGAGLQKLFF. CDR3 nucleotide sequence: TGTGCCAGTAGCCAGGGGGCCGGGTTGCAAAAACTGTTTTTT.

With regard to this clone: This sample also contains other DNA sequences that code for the same CDR3. The gene calls are TRBV7-2 and TRBJ2-5; the D is unclear. Germline V lookup: CDR1 SGHTA, CDR2 FQGNSA. The CDR3 has 13 amino acids. V was trimmed by 2 bases and J by 2 bases, leaving 6 bases between them. This CDR3 reads CASSLRPQETQYF. For the CDR3, the DNA is TGTGCCAGCAGCTTACGGCCTCAAGAGACCCAGTACTTC.

This clone appeared a single time. This rearrangement joins TRBV6-1 to TRBJ1-5, with D uncertain. This CDR3 is 14 amino acids long. Trimming took off 4 bases at V and 0 bases at J, with 7 bases between the two ends. Germline V gene sequence: CDR1 MNHNS, CDR2 SASEGT. The CDR3 DNA follows: TGTGCCAGCAGTGTACAATCTAGCAATCAGCCCCAGCATTTT. It specifies CASSVQSSNQPQHF.

The chain uses TRBV4-1 and TRBJ2-1, with a weak D call TRBD1 (5 bases). Germline assignment: CDR1 MGHRA and CDR2 YSYEKL. Trimming pared 5 bases from V and 3 bases from J, leaving 14 bases between. This CDR3 contains 15 residues. CDR3 residues: CASSYQGINYNEQFF. The CDR3 nucleotides are TGCGCCAGCAGCTATCAGGGAATAAACTACAATGAGCAGTTCTTC.

About this clone: Other DNA sequences in the same sample also yield this CDR3. The J gene is TRBJ2-7, the V gene TRBV7-2, with TRBD2 as a possible D gene (5 bases). From germline, CDR1 is SGHTA and CDR2 FQGNSA. Trimming cost V 1 base and J 2 bases, with 9 bases left between them. This CDR3 contains 14 residues. CDR3 nucleotides: TGTGCCAGCAGCTTAGATCGGGGTCCCTACGAGCAGTACTTC. Translated, it gives CASSLDRGPYEQYF.

The chain employs TRBV5-4 and TRBJ2-2; D gene uncertain. CDR1 and CDR2 from the germline V gene are SGHNT and YYREEE (reference sequence). The CDR3 consists of 14 residues. With 3 bases removed from V and 6 bases from J, the gap between germline ends came to 12 bases. The CDR3, as DNA: TGTGCCAGCAGCTCTCCTACTGGCGCCGGGGAGCTGTTTTTT. This translates into CASSSPTGAGELFF. Supplemented by reference TRBV5-4 and TRBJ2-2, the full variable domain reads ETGVTQSPTHLIKTRGQQVTLRCSSQSGHNTVSWYQQALGQGPQFIFQYYREEENGRGNFPPRFSGLQFPNYSSELNVNALELDDSALYLCASSSPTGAGELFFGEGSRLTVL.

The rearrangement links TRBV7-3 to TRBJ1-4; D remains unclear. Germline CDR1 reads SGHTA; CDR2 reads FQGTGA. This CDR3 has 18 amino acids. V lost 5 bases and J lost 4, with 23 bases in between. In nucleotides, the CDR3 is TGTGCCAGCAGCACCAATGCACTCGTTTTTTCGGGTAATGAAAAACTGTTTTTT. Its translation: CASSTNALVFSGNEKLFF.

V gene TRBV5-1 combines with J gene TRBJ1-2; a possible D gene is TRBD1 (5 bases). There are 14 residues in the CDR3. Germline lookup yields CDR1 SGHRS and CDR2 YFSETQ. V was shortened by 4 bases and J by 8 bases, with 18 bases between the two germline ends. CDR3 in amino acids: CASSPDQGTLGYTF. The CDR3 DNA follows: TGCGCCAGCAGCCCGGATCAGGGCACCCTCGGCTACACCTTC. The full variable domain, in which reference TRBV5-1 and TRBJ1-2 provide the parts outside the CDR3, is KAGVTQTPRYLIKTRGQQVTLSCSPISGHRSVSWYQQTPGQGLQFLFEYFSETQRNKGNFPGRFSGRQFSNSRSEMNVSTLELGDSALYLCASSPDQGTLGYTFGSGTRLTVV.

The V call is TRBV28, the J call TRBJ2-5; D is uncertain. Trimming stripped 1 base from V and 6 bases from J, with 12 bases between. CDR3 size: 14 residues. Per the germline V gene, CDR1 is MDHEN and CDR2 is SYDVKM. The CDR3 loop reads CASSLLAKRQTQYF. The CDR3 region has the DNA TGTGCCAGCAGTTTATTGGCAAAAAGGCAGACCCAGTACTTC. The variable domain in full, with the rest retrieved from reference TRBV28 and TRBJ2-5, is DVKVTQSSRYLVKRTGEKVFLECVQDMDHENMFWYRQDPGLGLRLIYFSYDVKMKEKGDIPEGYSVSREKKERFSLILESASTNQTSMYLCASSLLAKRQTQYFGPGTRLLVL.

V and J are TRBV4-2 and TRBJ2-2; 11 bases match TRBD2. The germline V gene encodes CDR1 LGHNA and CDR2 YNFKEQ. The CDR3 consists of 19 residues. The J segment lost 7 bases and the V segment lost 3 bases, leaving 16 bases of the junction unmatched. The DNA for the CDR3 is TGTGCCAGCAGCCAGGGGACGATAGCGGGAGGGCCTTCAAGCGGGGAGCTGTTTTTT. It yields the protein CASSQGTIAGGPSSGELFF.

This chain joins TRBV9 and TRBJ2-2; D unclear. The CDR3 totals 17 residues. The germline CDR1 and CDR2 sequences are SGDLS and YYNGEE. The V and J ends lost 0 bases and 0 bases respectively, with 12 bases between them. Written as DNA, the CDR3 is TGTGCCAGCAGCGTAGTACCCAGAACCACGAACACCGGGGAGCTGTTTTTT. Encoded protein: CASSVVPRTTNTGELFF.

The CDR3 bases are TGTGCCAGCAGCTTGGCGGGAGCGGAAGATACGCAGTATTTT. Translating gives CASSLAGAEDTQYF. The chain links TRBV5-4 to TRBJ2-3; D may be TRBD2 (6 bases). V lost 0 bases, J lost 5 bases, and 10 bases lay in between. Germline CDR1 is SGHNT and CDR2 is YYREEE (reference sequence). The CDR3 is 14 amino acids.

The V gene is TRBV28, the J gene TRBJ2-7, with no clear D. V was clipped by 3 bases and J by 6 bases, with 6 bases between them. The CDR3 is made up of 11 amino acids. Germline CDR1 is MDHEN and CDR2 is SYDVKM. The CDR3 sequence: CASSFEVEQYF. As DNA, the CDR3 is TGTGCCAGCAGTTTTGAAGTCGAGCAGTACTTC.

The chain links TRBV28 to TRBJ2-1; D perhaps matches TRBD1 (7 bases). The ends were cut back, 4 bases at V and 6 bases at J, with 13 bases in the middle. The CDR3 contains 14 residues. From germline, CDR1 is MDHEN and CDR2 SYDVKM. CDR3 region: CASSWGDSRNEQFF. CDR3 DNA sequence: TGTGCCAGCAGTTGGGGGGACAGCCGCAATGAGCAGTTCTTC.

The genes are TRBV5-8 and TRBJ2-5; D remains ambiguous. The V end lost 1 base, the J end lost 1 base, and 14 bases lay between the germline ends. Germline V gives CDR1 SGHTS, CDR2 YDEGEE. This CDR3 contains 16 residues. The CDR3 nucleotides read TGTGCCAGCAGCTTGATTCGTTGGAGACCCCAAGAGACCCAGTACTTC. Its translation is CASSLIRWRPQETQYF.

This clone has only one observation. The rearrangement joins TRBV5-4 to TRBJ1-2, with 7 bases that match TRBD1. Germline V CDR1 and CDR2: SGHNT, YYREEE (reference sequence). The ends lost 4 bases at V and 3 bases at J; junction bases unmatched: 9. The CDR3 is 15 residues long. Written as DNA, the CDR3 is TGTGCCAGCAGCCGATACGGGACAGTCGACTATGGCTACACCTTC. Amino acids: CASSRYGTVDYGYTF.

This sequence joins TRBV7-6 and TRBJ2-7; no clear D. CDR1 and CDR2 (germline): SGHVS, FNYEAQ. Trimming left V 0 bases short and J 1 base short, with 7 bases between. The CDR3 is 14 residues long. The CDR3, as DNA: TGTGCCAGCAGCTTAGCGGGCCGATCCTACGAGCAGTACTTC. Amino acid sequence: CASSLAGRSYEQYF.

The gene calls are TRBV14 and TRBJ2-3; possibly TRBD2 for D (6 bases). Germline CDR1 and CDR2: SGHDN and FVKESK. The CDR3 is 16 amino acids. V was cut by 0 bases and J by 9 bases, with 19 bases left in between. In DNA, the CDR3 is TGTGCCAGCAGCCAAGAGGCCCTAGCGTCCCTCGGGACGCAGTATTTT. This encodes CASSQEALASLGTQYF.

About this clone: Distinct nucleotide sequences in the sample also encode this CDR3. The chain couples TRBV5-1 to TRBJ2-3; 10 bases line up with TRBD1. The CDR3 covers 15 residues. V shed 4 bases and J 3 bases; nucleotides not matched to a gene: 5. Germline loops: CDR1 SGHRS, CDR2 YFSETQ. As DNA, the CDR3 is TGCGCCAGCAGCCCCGGACAGGGGGGAACAGATACGCAGTATTTT. Translated, it gives CASSPGQGGTDTQYF.

The J gene is TRBJ2-6, the V gene TRBV7-9; no firm D call. CDR3 length: 13 residues. Trimming removed 5 bases at V and 0 bases at J, with 2 bases between. Germline V CDR1 and CDR2: SEHNR, FQNEAQ (reference sequence). The DNA of the CDR3 is TGTGCCAGCAGCCCCTCTGGGGCCAACGTCCTGACTTTC. Protein: CASSPSGANVLTF.

This chain links TRBV18 with TRBJ2-3, with TRBD2 matching 12 bases. Germline V gene lookup returns CDR1 KGHSH and CDR2 LQKENI. The trim removed 4 bases at V and 2 bases at J, leaving 4 bases unmatched. The CDR3 extends over 16 amino acids. The CDR3 DNA reads as TGTGCCAGCTCACAACTAGCGGGAGGCGTCACAGATACGCAGTATTTT. Its protein product is CASSQLAGGVTDTQYF.

The rearrangement uses TRBV5-1 and TRBJ2-7; perhaps TRBD1 as D (7 bases). Germline V gene sequence: CDR1 SGHRS, CDR2 YFSETQ. The CDR3 contains 15 residues. V lost 4 bases to trimming and J lost 0 bases, with 14 bases between them. The CDR3, as DNA: TGCGCCAGCAGCCAGGGGGGACCTACCTCCTACGAGCAGTACTTC. As protein: CASSQGGPTSYEQYF. Full variable domain (missing parts from reference TRBV5-1 and TRBJ2-7): KAGVTQTPRYLIKTRGQQVTLSCSPISGHRSVSWYQQTPGQGLQFLFEYFSETQRNKGNFPGRFSGRQFSNSRSEMNVSTLELGDSALYLCASSQGGPTSYEQYFGPGTRLTVT.